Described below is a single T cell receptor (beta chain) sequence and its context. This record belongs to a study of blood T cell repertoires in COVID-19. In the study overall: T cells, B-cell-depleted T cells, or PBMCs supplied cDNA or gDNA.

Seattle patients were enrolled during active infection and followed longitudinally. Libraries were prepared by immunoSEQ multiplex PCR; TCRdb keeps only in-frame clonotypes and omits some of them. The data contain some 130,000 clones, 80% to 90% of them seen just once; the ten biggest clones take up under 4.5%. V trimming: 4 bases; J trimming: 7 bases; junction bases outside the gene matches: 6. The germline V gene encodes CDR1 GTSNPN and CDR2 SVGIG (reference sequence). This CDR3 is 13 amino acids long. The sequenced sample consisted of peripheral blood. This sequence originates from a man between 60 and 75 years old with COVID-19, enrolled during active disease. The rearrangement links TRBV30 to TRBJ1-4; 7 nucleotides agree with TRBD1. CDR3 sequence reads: CAWTGGGSEKLFF. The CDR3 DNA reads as TGTGCCTGGACGGGAGGGGGCAGTGAAAAACTGTTTTTT.